This TCR beta chain was sequenced for a study of human T cells and chemical hapten exposure (dated by TCRdb to the early 2020s). The study in broad terms: For sensitization, 2% DPC in acetone was applied to a roughly 2 cm by roughly 2 cm area of upper inner arm skin. Weekly therapeutic DPC doses were additionally applied to the scalp of patients throughout the roughly 23-week study period. Patch testing on the upper back used Finn chambers containing 0.01% DPC, with scoring done after 6 days according to International Contact Dermatitis Research Group standards. Alopecia areata with under or over 50% scalp involvement, alopecia totalis and alopecia universalis were represented in the patient cohort, which was mostly female. Libraries were pooled for sequencing, and per-sample TCR yields varied mainly because of small differences in library volumes within the pool. This study followed changes in the peripheral blood TCR repertoire in vivo during primary and secondary sensitization of alopecia patients to the hapten diphenylcyclopropenone (DPC). Patient blood was sampled pre-sensitization (week 0) and at 2, 6 and about 24 weeks after DPC sensitization. Twenty-nine alopecia patients provided blood for TCR sequencing at one to four time points (pre-sensitization, 2, 6 and 24 weeks). The paper's findings and limits, for the study overall: The number of TCRs above 1 in 1000 frequency did not change with DPC sensitization; there was no evidence of global repertoire structure alterations. Expanded TCRs formed significantly more large CDR3 similarity clusters than pre-sensitization or healthy control sets, consistent with antigen-driven responses. A positive correlation was found between the number of PT1 expanded TCRs and patch test score, with significance reached at thresholds 8, 16 and 32 but not 4. After repeated subsampling, the strength of the expansion versus patch-test correlation and the threshold at which it became significant changed. Alopecia, a presumed autoimmune disease, was present in all patients, so the immune response of the patients might differ from that of healthy individuals.

Reading the label with the study, this specimen's time point is: patch test 1, 2 weeks after DPC sensitization. The meaning of the sample's treatment or condition label: therapeutic diphenylcyclopropenone sensitization with weekly scalp DPC. At every patch-test visit, the blood draw took place before the patch test was put on. Patients were considered eligible if aged 18 to 70, diagnosed with alopecia and deemed suitable for DPC therapy, and patients were excluded if pregnant. Total RNA was extracted from unfractionated whole blood that had been collected in Tempus Blood RNA tubes. Details on this clonotype: The antigen it recognizes is unknown. There are no base qualities to consult, and no much larger clone falls within one base.

Library method: RACE. Sequencing relied on a NextSeq 500. During library preparation, unique molecular identifiers were attached to individual cDNA molecules so that TCRs could be counted in a quantitative, reproducible way. For every blood RNA sample, sequencing covered both the TCR alpha and TCR beta chains. From the authors' description of their analysis: Samples had a median of 95,638 TCRs, with a range from about 23,224 to 690,600. V, J and CDR3 annotation of the TCR reads was performed with the Decombinator software suite. For the PS versus PT1 abundance plots, all samples were subsampled to the same number of TCRs (28,000). Expanded TCRs were defined as absent before sensitization and observed at least eight times at the 2-week time point. TCRdb reprocessing: public reads trimmed at Q25 with fastp, clones called with MiXCR, in-frame beta chains kept. Every entry covers one CDR3 protein and lists the most common genes and DNA from its rows. The V and J calls and clone size come from TCRdb's table, not from the authors' own analysis. This sample has roughly 360,000 distinct CDR3 sequences in its table, and approximately 4.4% of those were observed once. The leading ten clones occupy about 2.2% of the sample.

V is clipped by 1 base and J by 8 bases, and the sequence between their germline boundaries is 18 bases long. The CDR3 runs 15 amino acids, cysteine and phenylalanine included. Here the CDR3 DNA is all that survives: 45 bases in frame from base 1. CDR1 DFQATT and CDR2 SNEGSKA were looked up in the germline V gene (reference sequence). This material consisted of whole blood, taken in connection with sensitization to the hapten diphenylcyclopropenone (DPC). This receptor was identified in a woman aged 45-65 years with alopecia areata. Some clones in this sample may be carry-over from other donors' samples. This chain joins TRBV20-1 to TRBJ1-5; the D gene identity is not certain. The CDR3 region reads CSARGRGISREPQHF. The DNA sequence is as follows: TGCAGTGCTAGAGGCCGGGGAATTTCAAGGGAGCCCCAGCATTTT.